These 20 T cell receptor beta chains share one sample of origin, sequenced in a study of OX40 agonist ivuxolimab in advanced cancers. Profiling relied on immunoSEQ multiplex PCR, and the TCRdb table lists in-frame clones only, not all of them. Among about 50,000 clones, about three quarters were seen once, and the ten largest hold about 7.2%. The source was CD4+ or CD8+ T cells sorted from blood, collected in a trial of the OX40 agonist ivuxolimab. Every receptor here comes from an adult with an advanced solid tumor such as melanoma, head and neck, liver or kidney cancer.

The count of this clone is one. The genes are TRBV29-1 and TRBJ2-7; 8 nucleotides line up with TRBD2. The CDR3 consists of 16 residues. CDR1 SQVTM and CDR2 ANQGSEA come from the germline V gene. The J segment lost 0 bases and the V segment lost 1 base, leaving 8 bases of the junction unmatched. The chain's CDR3 is CSVEVRGGRPSYEQYF. In nucleotides, the CDR3 is TGCAGCGTTGAAGTTCGCGGGGGGAGACCCTCCTACGAGCAGTACTTC.

This chain joins TRBV2 and TRBJ1-5; D might be TRBD1 (5 bases). The CDR3 is made up of 14 amino acids. Trimming took 6 bases from V and 1 from J, leaving 10 bases between them. Germline V gene lookup returns CDR1 SNHLY and CDR2 FYNNEI. The CDR3 protein is CASRQGYSNQPQHF. The CDR3 DNA reads TGTGCCAGCAGGCAGGGATACAGCAATCAGCCCCAGCATTTT.

The J gene is TRBJ2-7, the V gene TRBV18, with D perhaps matching TRBD1 or TRBD2 (5 bases each). Between the trimmed V and J ends, which lost 6 bases and 1 base, there was a span of 16 bases. The germline V gene encodes CDR1 KGHSH and CDR2 LQKENI. This CDR3 is built from 15 residues. The CDR3 region is CASSPMGDGSYEQYF. In nucleotides, the CDR3 is TGTGCCAGCTCTCCAATGGGGGACGGGTCCTACGAGCAGTACTTC.

Regarding this clone: Here the CDR3 omits its conserved ending phenylalanine or tryptophan, so a read error is the likely source. The rearrangement links TRBV10-3 to TRBJ1-1, with TRBD1 matching 7 bases. This CDR3 region has 17 residues. The germline CDR1 and CDR2 sequences are ENHRY and SYGVKD. Trimming took 2 bases from V and 2 from J; bases not matched to a gene: 11. The CDR3 reads CAISETQQGQINTEAFL. The CDR3, as DNA: TGTGCCATCAGTGAGACACAACAGGGGCAGATCAACACTGAAGCTTTCCTT.

This chain links TRBV2 with TRBJ1-6, with no clear D. V was clipped by 3 bases and J by 3 bases, with 9 bases between them. This CDR3 has 15 amino acids. Germline V gene sequence: CDR1 SNHLY, CDR2 FYNNEI. The DNA for the CDR3 is TGTGCCAGCAGTGAGGACCCCCACTATAATTCACCCCTCCACTTT. Encoded protein: CASSEDPHYNSPLHF.

V is TRBV7-6 and J is TRBJ2-7; no reliable D call. Trimming cost V 0 bases and J 6 bases, with 6 bases left between them. The CDR3 is 12 amino acids. Germline lookup yields CDR1 SGHVS and CDR2 FNYEAQ. The CDR3 nucleotides are TGTGCCAGCAGCTTAGCCCTTGCCGAGCAGTACTTC. This codes for CASSLALAEQYF.

The V and J genes are TRBV28 and TRBJ1-2, with D tentatively TRBD1 (6 bases). There are 15 residues in the CDR3. V was trimmed by 3 bases and J by 8 bases, leaving 19 bases between them. CDR1 and CDR2 from the germline V gene are MDHEN and SYDVKM. The CDR3 DNA is TGTGCCAGCAGTTTCGCCAGGGGCACGGGCAGGGGCTACACCTTC. This translates into CASSFARGTGRGYTF.

The chain links TRBV6-1 to TRBJ1-6, with a possible D match to TRBD1 (6 bases). The germline V gene has CDR1 MNHNS and CDR2 SASEGT. Trimming took 6 bases from V and 7 from J, leaving 16 bases between them. This CDR3 has 15 amino acids. The CDR3 protein is CASRGGRLLNSPLHF. The CDR3 DNA sequence: TGTGCCAGCAGGGGGGGGCGACTTTTAAATTCACCCCTCCACTTT.

The genes are TRBV6-6 and TRBJ2-7; 7 bases match TRBD1. In germline, CDR1 is MNHNY, CDR2 SVGAGI (reference sequence). J gave up 7 bases and V 4 bases, and 4 bases lay outside the gene matches. This CDR3 spans 12 amino acids. The CDR3 DNA reads TGTGCCAGCAGTTTTGAGGGGGCGGAGCAGTACTTC. Translating it yields CASSFEGAEQYF.

The gene calls are TRBV5-1 and TRBJ2-7; TRBD1 is a possible D gene (6 bases). This CDR3 is built from 15 residues. From germline, CDR1 is SGHRS and CDR2 YFSETQ. Trimming left V 0 bases short and J 7 bases short, with 17 bases between. The CDR3 bases are TGCGCCAGCAGCTTGGGGACAGCAAACTACGGGGAGCAGTACTTC. Protein product: CASSLGTANYGEQYF. Complete variable domain (other parts from reference TRBV5-1 and TRBJ2-7): KAGVTQTPRYLIKTRGQQVTLSCSPISGHRSVSWYQQTPGQGLQFLFEYFSETQRNKGNFPGRFSGRQFSNSRSEMNVSTLELGDSALYLCASSLGTANYGEQYFGPGTRLTVT.

The CDR3 region has the DNA TGTGCCAGCAGTTTAACTAGCGGGTATGTGAATGAGCAGTTCTTC. Its translation is CASSLTSGYVNEQFF. The chain couples TRBV2 to TRBJ2-1; 9 nucleotides agree with TRBD2. CDR1 SNHLY and CDR2 FYNNEI come from the germline V gene. This CDR3 spans 15 amino acids. V gave up 5 bases and J gave up 7 bases; unmatched junction bases: 9.

This clone was observed a few times. The V gene is TRBV11-2, the J gene TRBJ2-7; 7 bases line up with TRBD1. From germline, CDR1 is SGHAT and CDR2 FQNNGV. The trim removed 1 base at V and 7 bases at J, leaving 4 bases unmatched. The CDR3 is 13 amino acids. The CDR3 sequence: CASSLVSQGEQYF. In DNA form, the CDR3 reads TGTGCCAGCAGCTTAGTCTCACAGGGGGAGCAGTACTTC.

The chain couples TRBV28 to TRBJ1-4; D perhaps matches TRBD1 (6 bases). V was clipped by 3 bases and J by 6 bases, with 11 bases between them. This CDR3 region has 14 residues. CDR1 MDHEN and CDR2 SYDVKM come from the germline V gene. The CDR3 DNA is TGTGCCAGCAGTTTCGGGGGCACGGATGAAAAACTGTTTTTT. This translates into CASSFGGTDEKLFF.

The V call is TRBV10-3, the J call TRBJ2-1; 11 bases line up with TRBD2. Germline-derived CDR1 and CDR2 are ENHRY and SYGVKD. The CDR3 has 16 residues. Losses at the gene ends were 0 bases for V and 9 bases for J; bases not matched to a gene: 7. CDR3 in DNA: TGTGCCATCAGTGAGTCGATAGCGGGAGGGCCGGGTGAGCAGTTCTTC. Its translation is CAISESIAGGPGEQFF.

The CDR3 spells CASKNTVSYNEQFF. For the CDR3, the DNA is TGTGCCAGTAAAAACACAGTCTCCTACAATGAGCAGTTCTTC. The gene calls are TRBV19 and TRBJ2-1; D is unclear. This CDR3 is built from 14 residues. Trimming stripped 7 bases from V and 0 bases from J, with 10 bases between. Germline V CDR1 and CDR2: LNHDA, SQIVND (reference sequence).

The genes are TRBV6-1 and TRBJ1-1; D call uncertain. The CDR3 loop spans 13 amino acids. Germline V gene sequence: CDR1 MNHNS, CDR2 SASEGT. V lost 7 bases to trimming and J lost 2 bases, with 11 bases between them. DNA for the CDR3: TGTGCCAGCACTCCCGGGATCAACACTGAAGCTTTCTTT. This translates into CASTPGINTEAFF.

The gene calls are TRBV11-2 and TRBJ1-1, with 10 bases fitting TRBD1. In germline, CDR1 is SGHAT, CDR2 FQNNGV. This CDR3 comprises 16 residues. The junction had 12 bases not matched to a gene; V was cut back by 6 bases and J by 5 bases. The DNA of the CDR3 is TGTGCCAGCAGACTACCGGGACAGGGGAAGACAACTGAAGCTTTCTTT. Residues: CASRLPGQGKTTEAFF.

The gene calls are TRBV11-3 and TRBJ2-3; D call uncertain. CDR1 and CDR2 from the germline V gene are SGHNT and YENEEA. Trimming left V 0 bases short and J 2 bases short, with 9 bases between. The CDR3 consists of 15 residues. CDR3: CASSLEYGYTDTQYF. The CDR3 DNA reads TGTGCCAGCAGCTTAGAATACGGATACACAGATACGCAGTATTTT.

Concerning this clone: A junction end diverges from the germline sequence, so it may reflect a read error. Distinct nucleotide sequences in the sample also encode this CDR3. The CDR3: CASSQFPGYTEAFF. In DNA, the CDR3 is TGCGCCAGCAGCCAGTTCCCAGGGTACACTGAAGCTTTCTTT. The chain is built from TRBV5-4 and TRBJ1-1; D perhaps matches TRBD1 (5 bases). The CDR3 is 14 residues long. The germline gives CDR1 SGHNT, CDR2 YYREEE (reference sequence).

This clone was detected once. The CDR3 DNA reads TGTGCCAGCAGCTTAAAGCGGGTGTACAGGGGTGGCACTGAAGCTTTCTTT. It translates to CASSLKRVYRGGTEAFF. V is TRBV11-2 and J is TRBJ1-1; the match to TRBD1 covers 7 bases. CDR1 is SGHAT and CDR2 is FQNNGV in the germline V gene. The CDR3 sequence is 17 residues long. V was clipped by 2 bases and J by 4 bases; unmatched bases: 13.